Sequencing of this TCR beta chain was carried out in a study of T cells after yellow fever vaccination. Study details: The SMART-Seq v4 Ultra Low Input method served to prepare the low-cell-number fractions. Overall study findings and caveats: The booster response re-showed most primary clones: around 96% CD4, approximately 90% CD8. The study noted that FACS-sorted repertoires could contain abundant clonotypes contaminating from the bulk population. The secondary T-cell response peaked on day 5, not day 15, but was weaker.

TCRdb used MiXCR to reprocess the 5' RACE reads, holding one entry per CDR3 protein. Counted here are approximately 250,000 distinct CDR3 sequences, about 5.2% occurring once; the ten biggest clones make up under 3.5%. Points on this clonotype: Antigen unknown.

The TCR originated in a young man who received the YFV17D yellow fever vaccine. Sequenced material: CD4+ T cells sorted from PBMCs, taken on the day of the yellow fever booster vaccination.

The CDR3 DNA is TGTGCCATCTCCCTCGGGAGGACTGGAGACTACGAGCAGTACGTC. Its protein is CAISLGRTGDYEQYV. The rearrangement links TRBV10-3 to TRBJ2-7; the match to TRBD2 covers 7 bases. CDR1 and CDR2 from the germline V gene are ENHRY and SYGVKD. V shed 8 bases, J shed 3 bases, and the junction held 13 bases outside the gene matches. The CDR3 totals 15 residues.